This T cell receptor (beta chain) was captured by sequencing in a study of cytomegalovirus exposure and HLA in healthy donors. Overall study: Most genotyped donors, over 70% of fewer than 400, had Caucasian-associated genetic ancestry. The study, taken as a whole, reports: The listing of roughly 160 TCR beta chains classed them as cytomegalovirus-associated.

To note about this clone: Its matching antigen is unknown. The same CDR3 also results from other DNA sequences found in this sample.

Both 60 Vbeta primers and 13 Jbeta primers went into the PCR. This table comes from immunoSEQ multiplex PCR, and its TCRdb copy is limited to in-frame clones, with some not included. The sample includes over 120,000 clones, around two thirds of them seen just once. V lost 5 bases, J lost 8 bases, and 21 bases lay in between. Germline CDR1 SGHTA, CDR2 FQGNSA. The CDR3 runs to 16 residues. The specimen was PBMCs. This chain uses TRBV7-2 with TRBJ1-4; TRBD1 might be the D (5 bases). The TCR was taken from a man younger than 35 in good health and CMV-seropositive. The CDR3, as DNA: TGTGCCAGCAGCCTTGACGGGGGAGGGGTTTGGGAAAAACTGTTTTTT. Protein product: CASSLDGGGVWEKLFF.